Listed below are T cell receptor beta chains from one sample, sequenced in a study of T cells in Graves' hyperthyroidism and ophthalmopathy. MiXCR, applied by TCRdb to the multiplex PCR reads, yields one record per CDR3 protein. The table has roughly 400,000 distinct CDR3 sequences, roughly 25% seen once. Specimen: blood. These TCRs come from a man between 45 and 60 years old with Graves' hyperthyroidism. Both conserved end residues are trimmed from each CDR3. Clone size is not always given. Where it is, it says once, few, many or a class for expanded clones.

abundance	j_gene	v_gene	CDR3aa
NA	NA	TRBV7-3	ASSLHNYRDSSSYNEQY
few	TRBJ2-1	TRBV19	ASSIVPHRSNEQF
many	TRBJ1-2	TRBV6-1	ASRDRTFYGYT
NA	TRBJ2-2	TRBV5-5	ASSLAIRTGELF
many	TRBJ2-7	TRBV7-9	ASSAIGAGQQTYEQY
many	TRBJ1-2	TRBV2	ASTLRQGRGYGYT
NA	TRBJ2-7	TRBV10-2	ASSERLTYEQY
many	TRBJ2-7	TRBV11-3	ASSLQAGTYEQY
NA	TRBJ1-5	TRBV6-1	ASSDRDRDSNQPQH
NA	TRBJ2-3	TRBV20-1	SASLPGRGTDTQY
many	TRBJ2-5	TRBV2	ASSYDREETQY
few	TRBJ2-7	TRBV11-2	ASSAMGEQY
many	TRBJ2-1	TRBV12-3/TRBV12-4	ASSLGLAGGKNEQF
NA	TRBJ2-3	TRBV20-1	SARVPRSTDTQY
few	TRBJ2-2	TRBV9	ASSVVAVSSTGELF
NA	TRBJ1-2	TRBV4-2	ASSQEAGTGSDGYT
few	TRBJ1-2	TRBV5-5	ASSRQGEAMGYT
few	TRBJ2-7	TRBV5-1	ASSLNAGGEGEQY
NA	TRBJ1-1	TRBV28	ASMGETEAF
many	TRBJ2-1	TRBV11-3	ASSQIRPQHNEQF
many	TRBJ2-7	TRBV6-1	ASRRREEQY
few	TRBJ2-3	TRBV5-1	ASSLRGDTDTQY
many	TRBJ2-5	TRBV2	ASSSSWTQY
NA	TRBJ1-2	TRBV6-1	ASSVEGGRYGYT